The clone carrying this T cell receptor beta chain was counted once. The antigen remains unidentified. This specimen belongs to a study of shared clonotypes between healthy human individuals. Whole-study results and caveats: In contrast to clonotypes shared by all four donors, non-shared clonotypes had lower generation probabilities.

Measured with immunoSEQ multiplex PCR; TCRdb has only the in-frame clones, and not every one. The sample consists of about 710,000 clones, 55% to 75% of them appearing once. The V gene lost 1 base and the J gene lost 3 bases, with 4 bases spanning the gap. Per the germline V gene, CDR1 is MDHEN and CDR2 is SYDVKM. This CDR3 is 14 amino acids long. The specimen was memory CD4+ T cells sorted from blood. Subset: CD45RA-negative fraction. The receptor's source is a woman under 40 in good health. V is TRBV28 and J is TRBJ1-6; D is unresolved. CDR3 sequence (DNA): TGTGCCAGCAGTTTATACGGCTATAATTCACCCCTCCACTTT. Protein: CASSLYGYNSPLHF.